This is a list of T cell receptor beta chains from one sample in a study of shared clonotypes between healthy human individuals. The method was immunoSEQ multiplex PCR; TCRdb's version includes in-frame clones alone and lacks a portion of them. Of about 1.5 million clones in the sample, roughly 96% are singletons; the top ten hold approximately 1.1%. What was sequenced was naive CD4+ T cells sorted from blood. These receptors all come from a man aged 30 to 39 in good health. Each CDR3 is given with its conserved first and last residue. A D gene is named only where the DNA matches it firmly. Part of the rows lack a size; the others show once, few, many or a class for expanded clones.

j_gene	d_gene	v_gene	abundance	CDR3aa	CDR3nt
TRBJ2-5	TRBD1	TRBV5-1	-	CASSLGVTGVGETQYF	TGCGCCAGCAGCTTGGGGGTGACAGGGGTTGGAGAGACCCAGTACTTC
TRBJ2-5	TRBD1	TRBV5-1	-	CASSLQGAGETQYF	TGCGCCAGCAGCTTGCAGGGGGCAGGGGAGACCCAGTACTTC
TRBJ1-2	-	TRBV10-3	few	CAISESLGGYTF	TGTGCCATCAGTGAGTCACTGGGTGGCTACACCTTC
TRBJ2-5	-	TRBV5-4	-	CASSSLGGETQYF	TGTGCCAGCAGCTCGCTGGGAGGAGAGACCCAGTACTTC
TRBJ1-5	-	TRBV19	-	CASAPGEANQPQHF	TGTGCCAGTGCCCCCGGGGAAGCCAATCAGCCCCAGCATTTT
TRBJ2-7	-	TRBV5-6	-	CASSFTGYEQYF	TGTGCCAGCAGCTTTACGGGGTACGAGCAGTACTTC
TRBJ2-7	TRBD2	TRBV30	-	CAWKSTSGSYEQYF	TGTGCCTGGAAATCCACTAGCGGGAGTTACGAGCAGTACTTC
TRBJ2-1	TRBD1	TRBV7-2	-	CASSLGGDSNEQFF	TGTGCCAGCAGCTTAGGAGGGGACAGCAATGAGCAGTTCTTC
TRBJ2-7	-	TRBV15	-	CATSSLTLDNSYEQYF	TGTGCCACCAGCAGCCTGACCTTGGACAACTCCTACGAGCAGTACTTC
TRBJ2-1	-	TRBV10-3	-	CAISDGSGASYNEQFF	TGTGCCATCAGTGATGGATCGGGGGCCTCCTACAATGAGCAGTTCTTC
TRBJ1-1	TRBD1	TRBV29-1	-	CSVRGQYTEAFF	TGCAGCGTCCGGGGACAGTACACTGAAGCTTTCTTT
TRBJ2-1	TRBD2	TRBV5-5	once	CASSLGGTSPHEQFF	TGTGCCAGCAGCTTGGGCGGGACTAGCCCACATGAGCAGTTCTTC
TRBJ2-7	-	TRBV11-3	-	CASSPGPTGEQYF	TGTGCCAGCAGCCCCGGACCGACAGGCGAGCAGTACTTC
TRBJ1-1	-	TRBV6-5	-	CASTQNTEAFF	TGTGCCAGCACACAGAACACTGAAGCTTTCTTT
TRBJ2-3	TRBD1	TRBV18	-	CASSPGTGTDTQYF	TGTGCCAGCTCACCCGGGACAGGCACAGATACGCAGTATTTT
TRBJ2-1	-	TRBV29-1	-	CSVEGTTSTYNEQFF	TGCAGCGTTGAGGGAACGACGTCTACCTACAATGAGCAGTTCTTC
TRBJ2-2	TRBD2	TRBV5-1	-	CASSLVVAGETGELFF	TGCGCCAGCAGCTTGGTTGTAGCGGGGGAAACCGGGGAGCTGTTTTTT
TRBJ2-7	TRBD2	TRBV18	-	CASSQPPASGSSYEQYF	TGTGCCAGCTCCCAACCACCGGCTAGCGGTTCCTCCTACGAGCAGTACTTC
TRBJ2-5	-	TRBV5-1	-	CASSFPDGGKKETQYF	TGCGCCAGCAGCTTCCCCGATGGGGGTAAAAAAGAGACCCAGTACTTC
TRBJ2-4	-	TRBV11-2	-	CASSFLFGRAKNIQYF	TGTGCCAGCAGCTTTCTCTTCGGGAGAGCCAAAAACATTCAGTACTTC
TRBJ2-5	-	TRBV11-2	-	CASSLGEETQYF	TGTGCCAGCAGCTTAGGAGAAGAGACCCAGTACTTC
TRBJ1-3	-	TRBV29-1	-	CSGTTDSGNTIYF	TGCAGCGGAACGACGGACTCTGGAAACACCATATATTTT
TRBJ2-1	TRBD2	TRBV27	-	CASSFLTLLASGPNNEQFF	TGTGCCAGCAGTTTTTTAACCCTCTTAGCTAGCGGGCCAAACAATGAGCAGTTCTTC
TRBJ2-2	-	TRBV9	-	CASSVMVTGELFF	TGTGCCAGCAGCGTAATGGTCACCGGGGAGCTGTTTTTT
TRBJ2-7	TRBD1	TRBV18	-	CASSPRQGQGYEQYF	TGTGCCAGCTCACCACGACAGGGACAGGGCTACGAGCAGTACTTC
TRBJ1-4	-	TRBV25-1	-	CASSEPTGFGEKLFF	TGTGCCAGCAGTGAACCCACGGGGTTTGGTGAAAAACTGTTTTTT
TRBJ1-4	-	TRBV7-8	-	CASSLQGRSLGKLFF	TGTGCCAGCAGCTTACAGGGACGGTCTTTGGGAAAACTGTTTTTT
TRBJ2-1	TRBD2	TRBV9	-	CASGGRGTSGSMGTNEQFF	TGTGCCAGCGGCGGGCGGGGGACTAGCGGGAGTATGGGAACGAATGAGCAGTTCTTC
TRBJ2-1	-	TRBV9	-	CASSVGVGFPDEQFF	TGTGCCAGCAGCGTAGGGGTGGGGTTCCCCGATGAGCAGTTCTTC
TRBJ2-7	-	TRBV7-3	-	CASSLTSGSVEQYF	TGTGCCAGCAGCTTAACGAGTGGGTCGGTAGAGCAGTACTTC
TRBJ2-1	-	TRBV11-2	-	CASSPPTRPNEQFF	TGTGCCAGCAGCCCGCCGACTAGGCCCAATGAGCAGTTCTTC